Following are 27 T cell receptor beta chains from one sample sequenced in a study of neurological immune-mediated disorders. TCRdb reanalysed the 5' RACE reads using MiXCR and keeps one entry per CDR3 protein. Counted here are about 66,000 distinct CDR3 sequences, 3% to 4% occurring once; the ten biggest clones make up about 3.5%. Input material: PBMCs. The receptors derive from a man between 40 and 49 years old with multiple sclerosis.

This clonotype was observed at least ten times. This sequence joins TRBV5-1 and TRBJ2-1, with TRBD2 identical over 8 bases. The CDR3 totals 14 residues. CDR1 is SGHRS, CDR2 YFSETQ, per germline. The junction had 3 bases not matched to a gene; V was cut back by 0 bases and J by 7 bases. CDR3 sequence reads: CASSLDTGGNEQFF. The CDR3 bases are TGCGCCAGCAGCTTGGATACGGGGGGGAATGAGCAGTTCTTC.

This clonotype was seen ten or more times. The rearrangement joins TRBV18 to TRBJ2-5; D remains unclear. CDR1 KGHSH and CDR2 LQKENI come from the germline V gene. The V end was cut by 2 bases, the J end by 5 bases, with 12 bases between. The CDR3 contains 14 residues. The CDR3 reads CASSPSIATETQYF. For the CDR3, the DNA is TGTGCCAGCTCACCATCCATCGCGACGGAGACCCAGTACTTC.

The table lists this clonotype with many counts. CDR3 DNA sequence: TGTGCCAGCAGTGACGGGCCAGCGGGATATGGCTACACCTTC. It specifies CASSDGPAGYGYTF. The rearrangement joins TRBV2 to TRBJ1-2; D unresolved. The CDR3 runs to 14 residues. Per germline, CDR1 SNHLY and CDR2 FYNNEI. V was cut by 3 bases and J by 5 bases, with 13 bases left in between.

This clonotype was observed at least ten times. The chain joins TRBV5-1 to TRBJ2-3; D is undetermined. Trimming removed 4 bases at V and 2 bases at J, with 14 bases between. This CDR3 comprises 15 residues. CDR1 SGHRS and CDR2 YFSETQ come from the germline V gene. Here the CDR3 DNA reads TGCGCCAGCAGCGAATGGCACCAATCCACAGATACGCAGTATTTT. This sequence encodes CASSEWHQSTDTQYF. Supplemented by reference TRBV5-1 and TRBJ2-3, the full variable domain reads KAGVTQTPRYLIKTRGQQVTLSCSPISGHRSVSWYQQTPGQGLQFLFEYFSETQRNKGNFPGRFSGRQFSNSRSEMNVSTLELGDSALYLCASSEWHQSTDTQYFGPGTRLTVL.

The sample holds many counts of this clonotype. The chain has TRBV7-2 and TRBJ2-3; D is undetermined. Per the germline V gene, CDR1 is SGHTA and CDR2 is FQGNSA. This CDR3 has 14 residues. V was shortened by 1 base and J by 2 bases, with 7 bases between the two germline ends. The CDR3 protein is CASSLGFDTDTQYF. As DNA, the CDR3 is TGTGCCAGCAGCTTAGGCTTTGACACAGATACGCAGTATTTT. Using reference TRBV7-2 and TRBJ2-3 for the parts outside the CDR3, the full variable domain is GAGVSQSPSNKVTEKGKDVELRCDPISGHTALYWYRQSLGQGLEFLIYFQGNSAPDKSGLPSDRFSAERTGGSVSTLTIQRTQQEDSAVYLCASSLGFDTDTQYFGPGTRLTVL.

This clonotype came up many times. The CDR3 loop is CSARDGNSPLHF. The CDR3 DNA follows: TGCAGTGCTAGGGATGGGAATTCACCCCTCCACTTT. The chain carries TRBV20-1 and TRBJ1-6; D unresolved. The length of the CDR3 is 12 residues. CDR1 and CDR2 from the germline V gene are DFQATT and SNEGSKA (reference sequence). Trimming shortened V by 3 bases and J by 7 bases, and 7 bases separated the two germline ends.

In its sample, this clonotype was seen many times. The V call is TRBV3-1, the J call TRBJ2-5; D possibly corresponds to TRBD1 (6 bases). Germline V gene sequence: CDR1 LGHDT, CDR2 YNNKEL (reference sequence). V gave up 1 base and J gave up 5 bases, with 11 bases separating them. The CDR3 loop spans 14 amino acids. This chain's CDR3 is CASSQAQGPETQYF. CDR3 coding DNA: TGTGCCAGCAGCCAAGCCCAGGGGCCGGAGACCCAGTACTTC.

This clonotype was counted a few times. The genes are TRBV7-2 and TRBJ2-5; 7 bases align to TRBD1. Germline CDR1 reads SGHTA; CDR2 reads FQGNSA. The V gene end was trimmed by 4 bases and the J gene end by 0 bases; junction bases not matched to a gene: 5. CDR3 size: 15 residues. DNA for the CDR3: TGTGCCAGCAGCTCTGGGACAGCGAACCAAGAGACCCAGTACTTC. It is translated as CASSSGTANQETQYF.

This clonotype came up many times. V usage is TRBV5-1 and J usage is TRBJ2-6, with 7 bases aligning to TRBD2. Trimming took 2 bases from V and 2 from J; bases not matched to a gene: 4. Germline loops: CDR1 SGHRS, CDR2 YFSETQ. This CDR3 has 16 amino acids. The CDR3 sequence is CASSFRGDAGANVLTF. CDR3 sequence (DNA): TGCGCCAGCAGCTTTCGGGGGGACGCTGGGGCCAACGTCCTGACTTTC. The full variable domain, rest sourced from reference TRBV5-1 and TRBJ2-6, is KAGVTQTPRYLIKTRGQQVTLSCSPISGHRSVSWYQQTPGQGLQFLFEYFSETQRNKGNFPGRFSGRQFSNSRSEMNVSTLELGDSALYLCASSFRGDAGANVLTFGAGSRLTVL.

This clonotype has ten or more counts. The CDR3 coding sequence is TGCGCCAGCAGCTGGGGACAGGGCCTCTACGAGCAGTACTTC. Amino acids: CASSWGQGLYEQYF. This chain connects TRBV5-1 to TRBJ2-7, with 9 nucleotides matching TRBD1. The CDR3 totals 14 residues. J lost 3 bases, V lost 3 bases, and 4 bases had no gene match. CDR1 is SGHRS and CDR2 is YFSETQ in the germline V gene.

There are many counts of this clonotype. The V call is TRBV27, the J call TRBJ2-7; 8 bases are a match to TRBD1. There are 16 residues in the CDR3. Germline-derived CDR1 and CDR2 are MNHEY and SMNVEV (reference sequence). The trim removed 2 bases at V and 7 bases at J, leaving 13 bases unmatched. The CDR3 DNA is TGTGCCAGCAGTTTAGGAGCCGGACAGGGCTGGTGGGAGCAGTACTTC. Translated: CASSLGAGQGWWEQYF.

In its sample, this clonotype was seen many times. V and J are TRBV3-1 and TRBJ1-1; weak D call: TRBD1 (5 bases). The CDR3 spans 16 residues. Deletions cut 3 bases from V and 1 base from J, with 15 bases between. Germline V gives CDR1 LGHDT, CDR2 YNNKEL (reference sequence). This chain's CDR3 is CASSHHSGTANTEAFF. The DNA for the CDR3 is TGTGCCAGCAGCCACCACTCCGGGACTGCGAACACTGAAGCTTTCTTT.

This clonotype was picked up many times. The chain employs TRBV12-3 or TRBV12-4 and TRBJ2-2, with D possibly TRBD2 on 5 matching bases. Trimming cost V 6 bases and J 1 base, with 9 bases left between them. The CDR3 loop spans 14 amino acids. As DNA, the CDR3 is TGTGCCAGCAGGTCCGGGATGAACACCGGGGAGCTGTTTTTT. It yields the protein CASRSGMNTGELFF.

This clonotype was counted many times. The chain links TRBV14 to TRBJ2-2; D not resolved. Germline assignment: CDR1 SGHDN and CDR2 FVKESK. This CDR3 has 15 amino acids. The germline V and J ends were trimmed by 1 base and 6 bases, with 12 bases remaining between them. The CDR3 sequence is CASSQAGLLAGELFF. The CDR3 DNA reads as TGTGCCAGCAGCCAAGCCGGGTTGTTGGCCGGGGAGCTGTTTTTT.

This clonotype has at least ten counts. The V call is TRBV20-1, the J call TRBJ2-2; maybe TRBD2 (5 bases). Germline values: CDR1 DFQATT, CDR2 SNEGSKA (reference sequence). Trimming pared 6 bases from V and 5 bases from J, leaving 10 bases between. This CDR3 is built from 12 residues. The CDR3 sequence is CSAESGTGELFF. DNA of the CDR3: TGCAGTGCCGAAAGCGGTACCGGGGAGCTGTTTTTT.

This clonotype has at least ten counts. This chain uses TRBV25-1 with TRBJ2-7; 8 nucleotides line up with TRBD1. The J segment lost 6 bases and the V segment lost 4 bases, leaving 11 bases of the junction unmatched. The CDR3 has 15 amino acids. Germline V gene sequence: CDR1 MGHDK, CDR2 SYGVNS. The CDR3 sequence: CASSGMNRGTFEQYF. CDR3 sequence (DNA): TGTGCCAGCAGTGGGATGAACAGGGGGACCTTCGAGCAGTACTTC.

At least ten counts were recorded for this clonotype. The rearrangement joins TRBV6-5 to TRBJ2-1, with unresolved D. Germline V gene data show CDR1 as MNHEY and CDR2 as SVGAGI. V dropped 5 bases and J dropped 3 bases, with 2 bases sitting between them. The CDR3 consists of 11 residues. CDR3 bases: TGTGCCAGCAGTCGCTACAATGAGCAGTTCTTC. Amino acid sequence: CASSRYNEQFF.

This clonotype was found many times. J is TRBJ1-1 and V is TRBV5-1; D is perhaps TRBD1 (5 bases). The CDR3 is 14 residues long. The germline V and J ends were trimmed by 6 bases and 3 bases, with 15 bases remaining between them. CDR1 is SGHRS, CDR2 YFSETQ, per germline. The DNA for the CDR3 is TGCGCCAGCACACAAACTAGGGGCGACACTGAAGCTTTCTTT. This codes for CASTQTRGDTEAFF.

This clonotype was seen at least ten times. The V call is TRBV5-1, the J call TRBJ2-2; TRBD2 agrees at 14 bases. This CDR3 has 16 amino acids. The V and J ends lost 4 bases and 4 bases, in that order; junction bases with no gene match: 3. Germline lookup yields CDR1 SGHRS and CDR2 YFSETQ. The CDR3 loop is CASSGGTSGGTGELFF. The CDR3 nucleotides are TGCGCCAGCAGCGGCGGGACTAGCGGGGGCACCGGGGAGCTGTTTTTT.

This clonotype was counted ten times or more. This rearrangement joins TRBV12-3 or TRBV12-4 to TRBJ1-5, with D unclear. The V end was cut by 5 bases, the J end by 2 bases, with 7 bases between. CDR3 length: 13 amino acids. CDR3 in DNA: TGTGCCAGCAGTATATCGGGCAATCAGCCCCAGCATTTT. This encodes CASSISGNQPQHF.

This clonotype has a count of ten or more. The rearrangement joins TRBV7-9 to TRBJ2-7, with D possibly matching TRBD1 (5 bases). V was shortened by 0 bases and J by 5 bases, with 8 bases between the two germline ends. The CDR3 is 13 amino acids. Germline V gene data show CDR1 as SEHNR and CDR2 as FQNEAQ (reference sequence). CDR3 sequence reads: CASSLAQGHEQYF. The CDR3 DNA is TGTGCCAGCAGCTTAGCCCAGGGTCACGAGCAGTACTTC.

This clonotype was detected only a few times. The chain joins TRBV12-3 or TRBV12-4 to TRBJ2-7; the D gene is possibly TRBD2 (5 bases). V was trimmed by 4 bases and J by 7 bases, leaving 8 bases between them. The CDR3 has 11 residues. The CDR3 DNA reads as TGTGCCAGCAGTTCCCGGACTGAGCAGTACTTC. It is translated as CASSSRTEQYF.

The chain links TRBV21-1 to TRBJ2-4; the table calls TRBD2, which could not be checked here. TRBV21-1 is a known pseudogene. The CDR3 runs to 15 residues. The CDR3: CASSIGERAKKIQYF. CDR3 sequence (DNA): TGTGCCAGCAGCATTGGGGAGCGGGCCAAAAAAATTCAGTACTTC.

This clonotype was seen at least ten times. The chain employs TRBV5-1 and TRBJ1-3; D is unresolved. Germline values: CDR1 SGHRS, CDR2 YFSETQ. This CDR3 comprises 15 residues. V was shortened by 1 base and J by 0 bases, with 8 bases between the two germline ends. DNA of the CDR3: TGCGCCAGCAGCTTGTTAGCCAACTCTGGAAACACCATATATTTT. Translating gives CASSLLANSGNTIYF.

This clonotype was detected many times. CDR3 DNA sequence: TGCGCCAGCAGCTTGGCACGGACTAGCGGGGGGGCCGGCGGGGAGCTGTTTTTT. As protein: CASSLARTSGGAGGELFF. The chain recombines TRBV5-1 with TRBJ2-2, with 15 bases that match TRBD2. Germline V gives CDR1 SGHRS, CDR2 YFSETQ. J was trimmed by 7 bases and V by 0 bases; bases with no gene match: 7. The CDR3 loop spans 18 amino acids.

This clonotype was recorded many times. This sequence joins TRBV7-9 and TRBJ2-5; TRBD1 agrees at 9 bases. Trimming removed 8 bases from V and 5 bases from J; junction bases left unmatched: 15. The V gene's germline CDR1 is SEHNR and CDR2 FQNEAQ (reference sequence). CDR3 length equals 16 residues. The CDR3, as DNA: TGTGCCAGCGGCCAATGGATCGGGACAGGGATCGAGACCCAGTACTTC. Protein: CASGQWIGTGIETQYF.

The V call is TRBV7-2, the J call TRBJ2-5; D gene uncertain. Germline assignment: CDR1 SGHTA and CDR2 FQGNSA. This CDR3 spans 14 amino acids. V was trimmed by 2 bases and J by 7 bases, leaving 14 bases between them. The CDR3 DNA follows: TGTGCCAGCAGCTTAATGCTAGACCTGGGGACCCAGTACTTC. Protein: CASSLMLDLGTQYF. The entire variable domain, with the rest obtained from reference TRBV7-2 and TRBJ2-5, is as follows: GAGVSQSPSNKVTEKGKDVELRCDPISGHTALYWYRQSLGQGLEFLIYFQGNSAPDKSGLPSDRFSAERTGGSVSTLTIQRTQQEDSAVYLCASSLMLDLGTQYFGPGTRLLVL.